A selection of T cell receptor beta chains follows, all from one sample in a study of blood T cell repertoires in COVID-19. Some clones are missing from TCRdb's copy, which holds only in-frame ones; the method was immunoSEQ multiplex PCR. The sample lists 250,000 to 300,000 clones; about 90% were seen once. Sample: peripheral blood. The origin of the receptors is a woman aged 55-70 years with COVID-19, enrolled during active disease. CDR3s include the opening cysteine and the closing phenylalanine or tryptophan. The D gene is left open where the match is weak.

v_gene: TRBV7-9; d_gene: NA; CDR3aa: CASSHTWDTNTEAFF
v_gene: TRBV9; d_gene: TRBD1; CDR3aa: CASSATGDNSYNSPLHF
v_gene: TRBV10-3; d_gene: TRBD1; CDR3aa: CAISAPPGQGDQPQHF
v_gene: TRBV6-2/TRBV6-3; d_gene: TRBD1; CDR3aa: CASSWGDRVYEQYF
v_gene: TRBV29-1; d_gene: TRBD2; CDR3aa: CSVDGVLAGYQETQYF
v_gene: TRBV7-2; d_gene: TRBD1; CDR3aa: CASSDRGHNSPLHF
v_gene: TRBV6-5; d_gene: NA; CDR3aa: CASRPPIGSAYEQYF
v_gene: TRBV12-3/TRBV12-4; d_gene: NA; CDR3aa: CASRNQNGNTIYF
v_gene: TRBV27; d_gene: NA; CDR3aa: CASMDSSSYEQYF
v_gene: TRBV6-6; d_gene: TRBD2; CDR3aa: CASSYGGGNYNEQFF
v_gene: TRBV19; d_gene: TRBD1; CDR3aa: CASSKGRTGGYGYTF
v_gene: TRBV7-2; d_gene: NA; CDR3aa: CASSLDTNYGYTF
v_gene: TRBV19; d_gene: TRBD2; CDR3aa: CASSKTSGAETQYF
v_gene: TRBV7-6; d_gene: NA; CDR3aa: CASSLGARAVTGELFF